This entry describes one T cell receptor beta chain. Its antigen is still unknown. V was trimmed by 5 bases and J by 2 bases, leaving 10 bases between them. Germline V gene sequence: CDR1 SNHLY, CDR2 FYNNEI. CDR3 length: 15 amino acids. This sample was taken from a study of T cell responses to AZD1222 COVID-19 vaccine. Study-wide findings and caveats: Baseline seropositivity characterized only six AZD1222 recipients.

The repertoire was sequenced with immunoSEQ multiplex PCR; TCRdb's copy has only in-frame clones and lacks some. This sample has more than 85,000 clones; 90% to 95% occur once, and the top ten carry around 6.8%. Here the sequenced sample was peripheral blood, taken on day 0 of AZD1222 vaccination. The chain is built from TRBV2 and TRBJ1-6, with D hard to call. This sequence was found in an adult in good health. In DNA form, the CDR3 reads TGTGCCAGCAGTATGGAGGATCCCTATAATTCACCCCTCCACTTT. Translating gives CASSMEDPYNSPLHF.